This TCR beta chain was captured by sequencing in a study of T cell clones after liver transplantation. Trimming shortened V by 5 bases and J by 2 bases, and 19 bases separated the two germline ends. Germline assignment: CDR1 SNHLY and CDR2 FYNNEI. The length of the CDR3 is 17 residues. There are a few counts of this clone. Using immunoSEQ multiplex PCR, the repertoire was profiled, and TCRdb retains in-frame clones only, with some absent. This table has some 80,000 clones, roughly 80% appearing once. This chain links TRBV2 with TRBJ1-3, with TRBD1 as a possible D gene (6 bases). Sequencing used CD4+ T cells from blood, obtained approximately 3.5 years after liver transplant. The TCR was taken from a human patient who received a liver transplant. Certain T cells may be donor cells from the graft. The CDR3 bases are TGTGCCAGCAGTTCTCAAAGGGCCGGGGGCCCTGGAAACACCATATATTTT. Its protein product is CASSSQRAGGPGNTIYF. Supplemented by reference TRBV2 and TRBJ1-3, the full variable domain reads EPEVTQTPSHQVTQMGQEVILRCVPISNHLYFYWYRQILGQKVEFLVSFYNNEISEKSEIFDDQFSVERPDGSNFTLKIRSTKLEDSAMYFCASSSQRAGGPGNTIYFGEGSWLTVV.